This TCR beta chain was captured by sequencing in a study of blood T cell repertoires in COVID-19. Repertoires were generated with immunoSEQ multiplex PCR, while TCRdb's copy carries only in-frame clones and drops some. This table has approximately 120,000 clones, roughly 90% appearing once. The receptor was isolated from a woman of 80 years or more with acute or convalescent COVID-19. Sequencing was carried out using peripheral blood.

The CDR3 coding sequence is TGTGCCAGCAGTTTAGGTCAGGGCGGCCAGTACTTC. The encoded protein is CASSLGQGGQYF. The genes are TRBV12-3 or TRBV12-4 and TRBJ2-4; D perhaps matches TRBD1 (5 bases). CDR3 length equals 12 residues. Trimming cost V 1 base and J 13 bases, with 11 bases left between them.